A selection of T cell receptor beta chains follows, all from one sample in a study of T cells in Graves' hyperthyroidism and ophthalmopathy. TCRdb reprocessed the multiplex PCR reads with MiXCR, giving one entry per CDR3 protein. The table includes a few hundred thousand distinct CDR3 sequences, approximately 23% detected once. Sequenced input: blood. These receptors all come from an older woman with Graves' ophthalmopathy. CDR3s leave out the opening cysteine and the closing phenylalanine or tryptophan. A clone size is listed for some rows: how often the clone was seen (once, few, many), or a class if it is expanded.

ASKVEANTEAF,TRBV6-1,TRBJ1-1,11,-
AISPDREETQY,TRBV10-3,TRBJ2-5,11,few
SAKALGLAGGETQY,TRBV20-1,TRBJ2-5,14,few
ASSHLTGNTEAF,TRBV3-1,TRBJ1-1,12,few
ASSSWTSGTYEQY,TRBV6-2/TRBV6-3,TRBJ2-7,13,-
ASSETMNTEAF,TRBV6-1,TRBJ1-1,11,many
ASRYIGGPEAF,TRBV2,TRBJ1-1,11,many
ASTPGQGTDTQY,TRBV3-1,TRBJ2-3,12,many
ASDRGGLNTGELF,TRBV7-9,TRBJ2-2,13,few
ASSDGLVQPQH,TRBV2,TRBJ1-5,11,many
ASSYSTTPYGYT,TRBV6-2/TRBV6-3,TRBJ1-2,12,many
ASSFRGNQNSPLH,TRBV7-2,TRBJ1-6,13,-
ASSLGQGRYNEQF,TRBV5-1,TRBJ2-1,13,many
ASSLTWDISYEQY,TRBV7-2,TRBJ2-7,13,many
ASSTGGRGYT,TRBV2,TRBJ1-2,10,few
SAKTGEDYGYT,TRBV20-1,TRBJ1-2,11,-
ATSDNRLAGTDTQY,TRBV24-1,TRBJ2-3,14,-
ASSDGLAVTDTQY,TRBV11-3,TRBJ2-3,13,-
ASSPTGTVEGKLF,TRBV11-2,TRBJ1-4,13,few
ASKENPGQGNEGQY,TRBV5-1,TRBJ2-7,14,-
ASRDERLAGTDTQY,TRBV2,TRBJ2-3,14,many
ASSLSGVYNEQF,TRBV11-3,TRBJ2-1,12,-
AISRGTQDYEQY,TRBV10-3,TRBJ2-7,12,few
ASRDLAGGINEQF,TRBV7-8,TRBJ2-1,13,-
SAERRPEDTQY,TRBV20-1,TRBJ2-3,11,few
ASSLGSRETYGYT,TRBV5-4,TRBJ1-2,13,-
SAREPLYSDTEAF,TRBV20-1,TRBJ1-1,13,few
ASSIGQNNEQF,TRBV19,TRBJ2-1,11,few
ASSFRGSNTGELF,TRBV7-2,TRBJ2-2,13,few
ASSLVTASARSDEQY,TRBV11-2,TRBJ2-7,15,-
ASRTLNTGELF,TRBV12-3/TRBV12-4,TRBJ2-2,11,many
ASSFFRTSGRGFDGEQF,TRBV27,TRBJ2-1,17,few
ASRVGGELF,TRBV6-2/TRBV6-3,TRBJ2-2,9,-
ASSLRTSATGELF,TRBV2,TRBJ2-2,13,many
AISRNYEQY,TRBV10-3,TRBJ2-7,9,few
SALAGGLVADEQY,TRBV20-1,TRBJ2-7,13,once
ASSPQGGMGDTQY,TRBV6-1,TRBJ2-3,13,-
ASSSGREAF,TRBV5-4,TRBJ1-1,9,few
ASSYSGTGNQETQY,TRBV6-5,TRBJ2-5,14,few
ASSQAPQNTEAF,TRBV3-1,TRBJ1-1,12,many
ASSSRGLSDYT,TRBV7-8,TRBJ1-2,11,-
AGQARQGGNQPQH,TRBV28,TRBJ1-5,13,-
ASSQITTGEQY,TRBV4-1,TRBJ2-7,11,-
ASTPASGTKSFQF,TRBV5-1,TRBJ2-1,13,few
ASRSLETEAF,TRBV27,TRBJ1-1,10,few
ASSRDSFYGYT,TRBV6-2/TRBV6-3,TRBJ1-2,11,-
ASSPSPGQGFGSDTQY,TRBV12-3/TRBV12-4,TRBJ2-3,16,many
ASSLGLAGFEQF,TRBV12-3/TRBV12-4,TRBJ2-1,12,many
ATGERLAEKETQY,TRBV24-1,TRBJ2-5,13,-
ASSQATGGDYGYT,TRBV4-1,TRBJ1-2,13,-
ASSSGTGRFDQPQH,TRBV28,TRBJ1-5,14,-
ASSLIGQRETQY,TRBV7-9,TRBJ2-5,12,-
ASSLSSGGYTEAF,TRBV7-2,TRBJ1-1,13,many
ASTLEGLGNTEAF,TRBV7-2,TRBJ1-1,13,many
ASSITGGRTEAF,TRBV7-3,TRBJ1-1,12,few